This is a list of T cell receptor beta chains from one sample in a study of T cells in Graves' hyperthyroidism and ophthalmopathy. TCRdb re-derived calls from the multiplex PCR reads in MiXCR, one entry per CDR3 protein. The sample lists roughly 500,000 distinct CDR3 sequences, around 50% occurring once. Sequencing was carried out using peripheral blood or thyroid tissue (not recorded which). The receptors shown here come from an adult woman with Graves' disease, either hyperthyroidism or ophthalmopathy (not recorded which). Each CDR3 is given with its conserved first and last residue. A D gene is named only where the DNA matches it firmly. The size of a clone is reported for some rows only, either as once, few or many, or as a class for expanded clones.

DNA,CDR3,J,D,size,V
TGTGCCAGCAGGTCCACTAGCGGGGGCTACGAGCAGTACTTC,CASRSTSGGYEQYF,TRBJ2-7,TRBD2,-,TRBV2
TGTGCCAGCAGCTCAGGACTAGCGGGAGGGATGTACGAGCAGTACTTC,CASSSGLAGGMYEQYF,TRBJ2-7,TRBD2,-,TRBV7-9
TGTGCCAGCAGTTTATGGGGGTTGAGTACCGGGGAGCTGTTTTTT,CASSLWGLSTGELFF,TRBJ2-2,-,many,TRBV12-3/TRBV12-4
TGTGCCATCAGGGACTCAGGCTTCATGGGCGCTGAAGCTTTCTTT,CAIRDSGFMGAEAFF,TRBJ1-1,-,-,TRBV10-3
TGTGCCAGCAGGAAGAGCTCTGGGGCCAACGTCCTGACTTTC,CASRKSSGANVLTF,TRBJ2-6,-,few,TRBV10-3
TGTGCCAGCGGGTATAGCAATCAGCCCCAGCATTTT,CASGYSNQPQHF,TRBJ1-5,-,few,TRBV12-3/TRBV12-4
TGCAGCGTTGGACAGGCAAGCTCCTACGAGCAGTACTTC,CSVGQASSYEQYF,TRBJ2-7,-,-,TRBV29-1
TGTGCCAGCAGCATAGACGCAGAGAACACTGAAGCTTTCTTT,CASSIDAENTEAFF,TRBJ1-1,-,-,TRBV7-2
TGCGCCAGCAGCAAACTAGCGGGAGGTAGAGAAGAGACCCAGTACTTC,CASSKLAGGREETQYF,TRBJ2-5,TRBD2,-,TRBV5-1
TGTGCCAGCAGACCCCCCGCCCGGGGGACTGAAGCTTTCTTT,CASRPPARGTEAFF,TRBJ1-1,-,-,TRBV6-6
TGTGCCAGCAGCCCACTAGGACTTCCGTCCTACGAGCAGTACTTC,CASSPLGLPSYEQYF,TRBJ2-7,-,few,TRBV7-9
TGTGCCAGCAGTGATAGCGGCTCATCCTACGAGCAGTACTTC,CASSDSGSSYEQYF,TRBJ2-7,-,many,TRBV12-3/TRBV12-4
TGTGCCAGCAGTGGGGGTCTAGCGGGAGGTCTTGAGACCCAGTACTTC,CASSGGLAGGLETQYF,TRBJ2-5,TRBD2,-,TRBV2
TGCAGCGTCGGGCAAGGGGGAACAGTGTACGAGCAGTACTTC,CSVGQGGTVYEQYF,TRBJ2-7,-,many,TRBV29-1
TGTGCCAGCAGTATCAGGGATTATAGCAATCAGCCCCAGCATTTT,CASSIRDYSNQPQHF,TRBJ1-5,-,many,TRBV12-3/TRBV12-4
TGTGCCAGCAGCCCCAGGGTAGGCGAGACCCAGTACTTC,CASSPRVGETQYF,TRBJ2-5,-,many,TRBV18
TGTGCCAGCAGCTTAAGGACGGTCAACTATGGCTACACCTTC,CASSLRTVNYGYTF,TRBJ1-2,-,-,TRBV7-9
TGCAGCGTTGAAGGGGGCTGGGACGAGCAGTACTTC,CSVEGGWDEQYF,TRBJ2-7,-,-,TRBV29-1
TGTGCCAGCAGCGTTCGTTTAGGGGGGACGAACACCGGGGAGCTGTTTTTT,CASSVRLGGTNTGELFF,TRBJ2-2,-,-,TRBV9
TGCAGCGTTGGGTTTTACAGGGGTGAGACCCAGTACTTC,CSVGFYRGETQYF,TRBJ2-5,TRBD1,many,TRBV29-1
TGTGCCAGCAGTGAACGACAGGGGAATGTTCAGCCCCAGCATTTT,CASSERQGNVQPQHF,TRBJ1-5,TRBD1,few,TRBV28
TGTGCCAGCAGTACCCCACCTTCCTACGAGCAGTACTTC,CASSTPPSYEQYF,TRBJ2-7,-,many,TRBV6-1
TGTGCCATCAGTGACACAGGGTATAATTCACCCCTCCACTTT,CAISDTGYNSPLHF,TRBJ1-6,-,many,TRBV10-3
TGTGCCACCAGAGATCCGGGGACTGAAGCTTTCTTT,CATRDPGTEAFF,TRBJ1-1,-,few,TRBV24-1
TGTGCCAGCAGCCCGACTAGTCCTGGAGTCATTCAGTACTTC,CASSPTSPGVIQYF,TRBJ2-4,-,-,TRBV7-2
TGCAGTGCTAGAGATCGTAGCGGACAGTATGGCTACACCTTC,CSARDRSGQYGYTF,TRBJ1-2,-,-,TRBV20-1
TGTGCCAGCAGCTTGGGACCTTCCATTAGCAATCAGCCCCAGCATTTT,CASSLGPSISNQPQHF,TRBJ1-5,-,-,TRBV13
TGTGCCAGCAGCTTAGATTTAGGGACAGGTTTCTACGAGCAGTACTTC,CASSLDLGTGFYEQYF,TRBJ2-7,TRBD1,-,TRBV7-8
TGCAGCGTTGAAGATGAAGAAGGGATCGGCGAGCAGTACTTC,CSVEDEEGIGEQYF,TRBJ2-7,-,-,TRBV29-1
TGTGCCATCAGTGGACATGCGGGACAGCGTCTTAACTATGGCTACACCTTC,CAISGHAGQRLNYGYTF,TRBJ1-2,TRBD1,many,TRBV10-3
TGTGCCAGCAGAGCAGATCAGGACACTGAAGCTTTCTTT,CASRADQDTEAFF,TRBJ1-1,-,few,TRBV2
TGTGCCATCAGTGAGTCGACCGGGACTAATGAAAAACTGTTTTTT,CAISESTGTNEKLFF,TRBJ1-4,-,-,TRBV10-3
TGCGCCAGCAGCTTTGACGGGCAGCAGCCCCAGCATTTT,CASSFDGQQPQHF,TRBJ1-5,-,-,TRBV5-1